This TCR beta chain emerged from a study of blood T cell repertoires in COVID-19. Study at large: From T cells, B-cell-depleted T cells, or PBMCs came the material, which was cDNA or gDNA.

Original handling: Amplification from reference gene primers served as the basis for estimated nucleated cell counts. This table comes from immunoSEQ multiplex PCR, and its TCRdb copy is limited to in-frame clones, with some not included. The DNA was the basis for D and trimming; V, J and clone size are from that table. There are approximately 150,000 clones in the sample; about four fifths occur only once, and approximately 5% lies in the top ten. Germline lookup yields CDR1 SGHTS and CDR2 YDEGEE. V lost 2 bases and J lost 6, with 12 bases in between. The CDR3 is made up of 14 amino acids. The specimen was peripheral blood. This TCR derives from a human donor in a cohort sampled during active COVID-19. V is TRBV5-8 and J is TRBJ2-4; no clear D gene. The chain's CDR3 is CASSLVAAVNIQYF. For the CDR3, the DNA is TGTGCCAGCAGCTTAGTAGCAGCTGTAAACATTCAGTACTTC.